Listed below are T cell receptor beta chains from one sample, sequenced in a study of blood T cell repertoires in COVID-19. Method: immunoSEQ multiplex PCR; TCRdb's copy keeps in-frame clones and lacks some. The sample carries around 270,000 clones, more than 90% recorded once. Sequenced material: peripheral blood. Receptor source: a person aged 18-30 years with COVID-19, enrolled during active disease. Both conserved end residues are part of each CDR3. A D gene is named only where the DNA matches it firmly. The size entry is marked missing in some rows and otherwise reads once, few, many or a size class.

CDR3 DNA,CDR3 protein,J gene,clone size,V gene,D gene
TGTGCCAGCAGTCCCAGGGCCCTCCCCTGGGAGCAGTTCTTC,CASSPRALPWEQFF,TRBJ2-1,.,TRBV2,.
TGCGCCAGCAGCTTGGAGCTAGCGATGGTAGCTCGCGGGCAGTTCTTC,CASSLELAMVARGQFF,TRBJ2-1,.,TRBV5-1,.
TGTGCCAGCAGTACAGGGGGCTCTGGAAACACCATATATTTT,CASSTGGSGNTIYF,TRBJ1-3,.,TRBV6-5,TRBD1
TGTGCCAGCAGCTTAGTGAGTACTGAAGCTTTCTTT,CASSLVSTEAFF,TRBJ1-1,.,TRBV7-9,.
TGTGCCAGCAGGGGTCGGGGGAACACTGAAGCTTTCTTT,CASRGRGNTEAFF,TRBJ1-1,.,TRBV2,.
TGTGCCAGCAAGGCAGGGGTGGCTGGAAACACCATATATTTT,CASKAGVAGNTIYF,TRBJ1-3,.,TRBV6-5,.
TGTGCCAGCTCACCCCTTGGAGGCCTTGGGAACGAGCAGTACTTC,CASSPLGGLGNEQYF,TRBJ2-7,.,TRBV18,.
TGTGCCACCAGTGACCCCGGGACAGGCGCGCTTCAAGAGACCCAGTACTTC,CATSDPGTGALQETQYF,TRBJ2-5,.,TRBV24-1,TRBD1
TGCGCCAGCAGCTTGGACGGAGGGGCCCATTCACCCCTCCACTTT,CASSLDGGAHSPLHF,TRBJ1-6,once,TRBV5-1,.
TGTGCCAGCAGTCCCCCCGGGACAGGGTTCTACGAGCAGTACTTC,CASSPPGTGFYEQYF,TRBJ2-7,.,TRBV9,TRBD1
TGCGCCAGCAGCCAAGGGACAGGGAATACAGATACGCAGTATTTT,CASSQGTGNTDTQYF,TRBJ2-3,.,TRBV4-1,TRBD1
TGTGCCAGCAGTAGCGGGAGGGACACCGGGGAGCTGTTTTTT,CASSSGRDTGELFF,TRBJ2-2,once,TRBV6-4,TRBD2
TGTGCCAGCTCAAAAGAAGGGACAGGGGGTCAGCCCCAGCATTTT,CASSKEGTGGQPQHF,TRBJ1-5,.,TRBV18,TRBD1
TGTGCCAGCAGCTTAACACTGCTAGCGGGGACCGGGGAGACCCAGTACTTC,CASSLTLLAGTGETQYF,TRBJ2-5,.,TRBV7-6,TRBD2
TGTGCCAGCAGCCATTACAGGTGGGGTACGAACACTGAAGCTTTCTTT,CASSHYRWGTNTEAFF,TRBJ1-1,.,TRBV7-9,.
TGTGCCAGCAAGGGACTCGCATCCTACGAGCAGTACTTC,CASKGLASYEQYF,TRBJ2-7,few,TRBV2,.
TGTGCCAGCAACCCGGGAACCGGGGAGCTGTTTTTT,CASNPGTGELFF,TRBJ2-2,.,TRBV6-6,.
TGCGCCAGCAGCGTCCCCGAAGGTGGGAGGGCCGCGACAGATACGCAGTATTTT,CASSVPEGGRAATDTQYF,TRBJ2-3,once,TRBV5-1,TRBD2
TGTGCCACCCGCGGGCCGGGGGATCAGCCCCAGCATTTT,CATRGPGDQPQHF,TRBJ1-5,.,TRBV2,.
TGTGCACAAAAGGAGGGGTGGCCTCGATATGGCTACACCTTC,CAQKEGWPRYGYTF,TRBJ1-2,.,TRBV7-2,.
TGTGCCAGCAGCCACCGCGATAACCACTACACAGATACGCAGTATTTT,CASSHRDNHYTDTQYF,TRBJ2-3,.,TRBV3-1/TRBV3-2,.
TGTGCCAGCAGCTTCGAAGCTATGAACACTGAAGCTTTCTTT,CASSFEAMNTEAFF,TRBJ1-1,.,TRBV7-8,.
TGTGCCAGCAGCCAAGACTCAGGAAGAGACAGCAATCAGCCCCAGCATTTT,CASSQDSGRDSNQPQHF,TRBJ1-5,.,TRBV3-1/TRBV3-2,.
TGTGCCAGCACCCTTAGCAATCAGCCCCAGCATTTT,CASTLSNQPQHF,TRBJ1-5,.,TRBV6-6,.
TGTGCCAGCAGTGAAAGTGCGGCCGGCGGAAAACTGTTTTTT,CASSESAAGGKLFF,TRBJ1-4,.,TRBV6-1,.
TGTGCCAGTAGGAGCGGACAGGGTGGTTCACCCCTCCACTTT,CASRSGQGGSPLHF,TRBJ1-6,.,TRBV19,TRBD1
TGTGCCAGCGGAACGCTAGCGGGACGCGAGGGTGAGCAGTTCTTC,CASGTLAGREGEQFF,TRBJ2-1,.,TRBV6-5,TRBD2
TGTGCCAGCAGCCAAGTCCTAGCGGGAGGTTTTCGGGAGACCCAGTACTTC,CASSQVLAGGFRETQYF,TRBJ2-5,once,TRBV3-1/TRBV3-2,TRBD2
TGTGCCAGCAGTTTACTAGCGTCCTACAATGAGCAGTTCTTC,CASSLLASYNEQFF,TRBJ2-1,.,TRBV27,.
TGTGCCAGCAGCCCTAGATCCGGGACTAGCGGGAGGGGGGGCGAGCAGTACTTC,CASSPRSGTSGRGGEQYF,TRBJ2-7,once,TRBV11-3,TRBD2
TGTGCCAGCAGTTACGGCGCGGGAGGTTCCGAGACCCAGTACTTC,CASSYGAGGSETQYF,TRBJ2-5,.,TRBV6-5,TRBD2
TGCGCCAGCAGCCAGTCACGGGCTAGCGGGAGCGTATACGAGCAGTACTTC,CASSQSRASGSVYEQYF,TRBJ2-7,.,TRBV4-1,TRBD2
TGTGCCAGCAGTTTATCGTTAGCGGGAGTAAACGAGCAGTACTTC,CASSLSLAGVNEQYF,TRBJ2-7,.,TRBV27,TRBD2
TGTGCCAGCAGAGACCCCTCAGGGGTCAATGAGCAGTTCTTC,CASRDPSGVNEQFF,TRBJ2-1,.,TRBV3-1/TRBV3-2,.
TGTGCCAGCAGCTTACCTACTAGCGGGAGTGGTCGCACAGATACGCAGTATTTT,CASSLPTSGSGRTDTQYF,TRBJ2-3,few,TRBV7-9,TRBD2
TGTGCCAGTAGCCCTACCGGACAGGGGAACTATGGCTACACCTTC,CASSPTGQGNYGYTF,TRBJ1-2,.,TRBV19,TRBD1
TGCGCCAGCAGCCAATCTGGAGGGGGCACAGATACGCAGTATTTT,CASSQSGGGTDTQYF,TRBJ2-3,.,TRBV4-1,.
TGTGCCAGCAGTAGTCAGGGGTCCCAAGAGACCCAGTACTTC,CASSSQGSQETQYF,TRBJ2-5,once,TRBV28,.
TGTGCCAGCAGCCAAGAACTGGGGGGAGGAGATACGCAGTATTTT,CASSQELGGGDTQYF,TRBJ2-3,.,TRBV3-1/TRBV3-2,.
TGTGCCACCAGGATGGGGGGGGCAATCTATGGCTACACCTTC,CATRMGGAIYGYTF,TRBJ1-2,.,TRBV15,.
TGCGCCAGCAGCTTGGCCGAGGACTACGAGCAGTACTTC,CASSLAEDYEQYF,TRBJ2-7,.,TRBV5-1,.
TGCGCCAGCAGCCAAGAACAAAGTTCTTTTTCCTATGGCTACACCTTC,CASSQEQSSFSYGYTF,TRBJ1-2,.,TRBV4-1,.
TGTGCCAGCAGCCAAAAACTAGCGGGAGGCGCAGATACGCAGTATTTT,CASSQKLAGGADTQYF,TRBJ2-3,.,TRBV3-1/TRBV3-2,TRBD2
TGTGCCAGCAGCTTAGCCCGGGGTGAAGCTTTCTTT,CASSLARGEAFF,TRBJ1-1,.,TRBV7-9,.
TGTGCCAGCAGTTTTACCCCGGCGGGACTAGCTCGCGAGCAGTACTTC,CASSFTPAGLAREQYF,TRBJ2-7,.,TRBV28,TRBD2
TGCAGCGCACCGGGACAGGGCCGCACAGATACGCAGTATTTT,CSAPGQGRTDTQYF,TRBJ2-3,.,TRBV29-1,TRBD1
TGCGCCAGCAGCCAAGCGGGAGGAAACTACAATGAGCAGTTCTTC,CASSQAGGNYNEQFF,TRBJ2-1,.,TRBV4-1,TRBD2
TGTGCCAGCGCGGGACAGGGGCGGGAAGCTTTCTTT,CASAGQGREAFF,TRBJ1-1,.,TRBV28,TRBD1
TGTGCCAGCAGCACGCGTACTAGCGGGAGCTTGGATACCGGGGAGCTGTTTTTT,CASSTRTSGSLDTGELFF,TRBJ2-2,.,TRBV5-4,TRBD2
TGTGCCAGCAGCCAAGATCAGGGGTGGAACACCGGGGAGCTGTTTTTT,CASSQDQGWNTGELFF,TRBJ2-2,.,TRBV3-1/TRBV3-2,.
TGTGCCAGTAGTCCCCTAGCGTTCGGGGAGCAGTTCTTC,CASSPLAFGEQFF,TRBJ2-1,.,TRBV19,.
TGTGCCAGCGGGGAAGCGGGAGGGCCTTTAAATGAGCAGTTCTTC,CASGEAGGPLNEQFF,TRBJ2-1,.,TRBV27,TRBD2
TGTGCCAGCAGAACCGGGACAGGTTTATCGCACTCCTACGAGCAGTACTTC,CASRTGTGLSHSYEQYF,TRBJ2-7,.,TRBV11-2,TRBD1
TGTGCCAGCAGCCGCAGGGATAGCTACACCTTC,CASSRRDSYTF,TRBJ1-2,once,TRBV3-1/TRBV3-2,.
TGTGCCACCAGGAGCGGGAGCGGGAGGTACAATGAGCAGTTCTTC,CATRSGSGRYNEQFF,TRBJ2-1,.,TRBV24-1,TRBD2
TGTGCCAGCAAGGAGTCTAGCGGGAGGAATGAGCAGTTCTTC,CASKESSGRNEQFF,TRBJ2-1,.,TRBV2,TRBD2
TGTGCCAGCAGTTCCACCTGGGGACAGAACACTGAAGCTTTCTTT,CASSSTWGQNTEAFF,TRBJ1-1,.,TRBV28,.
TGTGCCAGCAGCTTAGCCGCGGGGGCGGGAGAGGGCAATGAGCAGTTCTTC,CASSLAAGAGEGNEQFF,TRBJ2-1,.,TRBV7-6,.